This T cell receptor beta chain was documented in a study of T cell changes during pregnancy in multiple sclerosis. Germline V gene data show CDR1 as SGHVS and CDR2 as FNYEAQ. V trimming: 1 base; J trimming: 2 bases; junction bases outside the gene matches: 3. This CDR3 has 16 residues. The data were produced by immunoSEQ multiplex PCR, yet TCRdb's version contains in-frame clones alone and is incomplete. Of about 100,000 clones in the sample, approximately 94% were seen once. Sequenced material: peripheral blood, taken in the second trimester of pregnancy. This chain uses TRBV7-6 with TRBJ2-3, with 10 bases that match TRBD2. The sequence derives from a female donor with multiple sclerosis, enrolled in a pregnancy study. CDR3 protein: CASSLGAGGFTDTQYF. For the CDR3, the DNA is TGTGCCAGCAGCTTAGGAGCGGGAGGGTTCACAGATACGCAGTATTTT.